Presented here are 25 T cell receptor beta chains from one specimen sequenced in a study of cytotoxic CD8 clonotypes in ibrutinib-treated CLL. Measured with immunoSEQ multiplex PCR; TCRdb has only the in-frame clones, and not every one. The data hold just over 200,000 clones, with more than 65% observed a single time. The material was PBMCs, obtained after 12 months of ibrutinib treatment. Receptors originate from a human donor with chronic lymphocytic leukemia.

V is TRBV20-1 and J is TRBJ2-1; D call uncertain. Germline-derived CDR1 and CDR2 are DFQATT and SNEGSKA (reference sequence). The CDR3 has 11 amino acids. The germline V and J ends were trimmed by 6 bases and 3 bases, with 6 bases remaining between them. CDR3 bases: TGCAGTGCCGTTTACTACAATGAGCAGTTCTTC. Translation: CSAVYYNEQFF.

This clone was seen a single time. V gene TRBV11-2 combines with J gene TRBJ1-5, with 7 bases identical to TRBD1. The length of the CDR3 is 14 residues. V shed 5 bases and J 2 bases; nucleotides not matched to a gene: 3. Germline V gene sequence: CDR1 SGHAT, CDR2 FQNNGV. The CDR3 protein is CASSLTGGNQPQHF. The CDR3 DNA reads as TGTGCCAGCAGCCTTACAGGGGGCAATCAGCCCCAGCATTTT.

The chain couples TRBV19 to TRBJ2-2; 12 nucleotides align to TRBD2. There are 18 residues in the CDR3. Germline CDR1 and CDR2: LNHDA and SQIVND (reference sequence). The trim removed 6 bases at V and 7 bases at J, leaving 15 bases unmatched. The CDR3: CASRILASGRAEGGELFF. CDR3 bases: TGTGCCAGTAGGATCCTGGCTAGCGGGAGGGCCGAGGGCGGGGAGCTGTTTTTT. Together with reference TRBV19 and TRBJ2-2, the CDR3 gives the full variable domain: DGGITQSPKYLFRKEGQNVTLSCEQNLNHDAMYWYRQDPGQGLRLIYYSQIVNDFQKGDIAEGYSVSREKKESFPLTVTSAQKNPTAFYLCASRILASGRAEGGELFFGEGSRLTVL.

This chain joins TRBV6-5 and TRBJ2-7; D might be TRBD1 (6 bases). Trimming pared 2 bases from V and 6 bases from J, leaving 14 bases between. CDR1 is MNHEY, CDR2 SVGAGI, per germline. The CDR3 spans 14 residues. CDR3 nucleotide sequence: TGTGCCAGCAGTTACGAGGCCAGGGGTGGCGAGCAGTACTTC. It is translated as CASSYEARGGEQYF.

The chain employs TRBV18 and TRBJ2-2; 9 bases line up with TRBD2. Losses at the gene ends were 3 bases for V and 1 base for J; bases not matched to a gene: 6. Germline V gives CDR1 KGHSH, CDR2 LQKENI. The CDR3 consists of 17 residues. The DNA for the CDR3 is TGTGCCAGCTCACCTTTCATGCGGGAGGGGAACACCGGGGAGCTGTTTTTT. Residues: CASSPFMREGNTGELFF.

In this sample, this clone turned up a few times. The rearrangement links TRBV9 to TRBJ1-1; a weak D match, TRBD1 (6 bases). The CDR3 consists of 14 residues. Trimming pared 4 bases from V and 2 bases from J, leaving 12 bases between. Germline-derived CDR1 and CDR2 are SGDLS and YYNGEE. The DNA of the CDR3 is TGTGCCAGCAGCCACGGGACACCCAACACTGAAGCTTTCTTT. This gives the protein CASSHGTPNTEAFF.

The chain links TRBV7-3 to TRBJ1-1, with D unclear. This CDR3 is built from 15 residues. From germline, CDR1 is SGHTA and CDR2 FQGTGA. The V end was cut by 2 bases, the J end by 2 bases, with 12 bases between. The CDR3 DNA reads TGTGCCAGCAGCTTATCACCGCTGGGCAACACTGAAGCTTTCTTT. Translated: CASSLSPLGNTEAFF.

The rearrangement links TRBV9 to TRBJ2-1; 10 bases fit TRBD1. The CDR3 contains 16 residues. From germline, CDR1 is SGDLS and CDR2 YYNGEE. V was clipped by 3 bases and J by 1 base; unmatched bases: 4. CDR3 protein: CASSAGTGVSYNEQFF. CDR3 bases: TGTGCCAGCAGCGCCGGGACAGGGGTTTCCTACAATGAGCAGTTCTTC.

The rearrangement links TRBV9 to TRBJ2-7; 9 bases map to TRBD2. CDR3 length equals 13 residues. Per the germline V gene, CDR1 is SGDLS and CDR2 is YYNGEE. The V gene end was trimmed by 7 bases and the J gene end by 6 bases; junction bases not matched to a gene: 8. CDR3 sequence: CASGGSGSGEQYF. The CDR3 nucleotides read TGTGCCAGCGGGGGTAGCGGGAGTGGCGAGCAGTACTTC.

The V gene is TRBV2, the J gene TRBJ2-7; weak D call: TRBD2 (7 bases). This CDR3 is built from 13 residues. Germline V gene data show CDR1 as SNHLY and CDR2 as FYNNEI. The V end was cut by 7 bases, the J end by 6 bases, with 16 bases between. CDR3 amino acids: CASMIQGRGEQYF. CDR3 coding DNA: TGTGCCAGCATGATTCAGGGGAGGGGCGAGCAGTACTTC.

The rearrangement links TRBV6-4 to TRBJ1-1; D is ambiguous. The CDR3 spans 16 residues. Germline values: CDR1 MRHNA, CDR2 SNTAGT. With 0 bases removed from V and 5 bases from J, the gap between germline ends came to 16 bases. The CDR3 DNA is TGTGCCAGCAGTGACTCAAGGGTGCGAGGGCGTACTGAAGCTTTCTTT. Its protein product is CASSDSRVRGRTEAFF.

The gene calls are TRBV2 and TRBJ2-7; D unclear. V was cut by 0 bases and J by 0 bases, with 6 bases left in between. CDR1 SNHLY and CDR2 FYNNEI come from the germline V gene. CDR3 size: 14 residues. CDR3 residues: CASSEAFSSYEQYF. In nucleotides, the CDR3 is TGTGCCAGCAGTGAAGCGTTCTCCTCCTACGAGCAGTACTTC. Variable domain in full (rest from reference TRBV2 and TRBJ2-7): EPEVTQTPSHQVTQMGQEVILRCVPISNHLYFYWYRQILGQKVEFLVSFYNNEISEKSEIFDDQFSVERPDGSNFTLKIRSTKLEDSAMYFCASSEAFSSYEQYFGPGTRLTVT.

The chain is built from TRBV9 and TRBJ2-5; possibly TRBD1 for D (6 bases). CDR1 and CDR2 from the germline V gene are SGDLS and YYNGEE. V was cut by 0 bases and J by 5 bases, with 14 bases left in between. The CDR3 length is 15 residues. The CDR3 is CASSVGPRGSETQYF. The CDR3 DNA follows: TGTGCCAGCAGCGTAGGTCCCAGGGGTTCGGAGACCCAGTACTTC.

The chain couples TRBV5-1 to TRBJ2-3; 11 nucleotides match TRBD2. V trimming: 0 bases; J trimming: 4 bases; junction bases outside the gene matches: 4. The CDR3 runs to 16 residues. Germline CDR1 is SGHRS and CDR2 is YFSETQ. Written as DNA, the CDR3 is TGCGCCAGCAGCTTGGGGACTAGCGGGCGTTCAGATACGCAGTATTTT. It specifies CASSLGTSGRSDTQYF. Full variable domain (remainder filled in from reference TRBV5-1 and TRBJ2-3): KAGVTQTPRYLIKTRGQQVTLSCSPISGHRSVSWYQQTPGQGLQFLFEYFSETQRNKGNFPGRFSGRQFSNSRSEMNVSTLELGDSALYLCASSLGTSGRSDTQYFGPGTRLTVL.

The sample holds one count of this clone. The chain combines TRBV2 with TRBJ2-1, with 7 bases identical to TRBD1. Trimming cost V 8 bases and J 3 bases; bases outside gene matches: 16. The CDR3 consists of 17 residues. Germline CDR1 reads SNHLY; CDR2 reads FYNNEI. CDR3 amino acids: CASPNSTGQPYYNEQFF. In DNA form, the CDR3 reads TGTGCCAGCCCAAACTCGACAGGGCAGCCCTACTACAATGAGCAGTTCTTC.

The CDR3 loop reads CAWSPQETQYF. CDR3 nucleotides: TGTGCCTGGAGTCCTCAAGAGACCCAGTACTTC. The chain uses TRBV30 and TRBJ2-5; D not certain. The CDR3 has 11 residues. Trimming took off 2 bases at V and 2 bases at J, with 3 bases between the two ends. Germline-derived CDR1 and CDR2 are GTSNPN and SVGIG (reference sequence).

This clone turned up a few times. The CDR3 DNA follows: TGTGCCAGCAGTGTTGCGGGGACCTATGGCTACACCTTC. It translates to CASSVAGTYGYTF. The chain is built from TRBV2 and TRBJ1-2; D may be TRBD1 (5 bases). CDR3 length: 13 amino acids. V was trimmed by 4 bases and J by 4 bases, leaving 10 bases between them. In germline, CDR1 is SNHLY, CDR2 FYNNEI.

V usage is TRBV6-1 and J usage is TRBJ1-5; no firm D call. The germline CDR1 and CDR2 sequences are MNHNS and SASEGT. V shed 9 bases and J shed 5 bases, with 14 bases lying between them. The CDR3 covers 13 residues. The CDR3 coding sequence is TGTGCCAGTAGTCCGAACCGGGATCAGCCCCAGCATTTT. Its translation: CASSPNRDQPQHF.

The table lists this clone with many counts. The chain joins TRBV6-5 to TRBJ1-2; D is uncertain. Trimming removed 6 bases at V and 0 bases at J, with 8 bases between. In germline, CDR1 is MNHEY, CDR2 SVGAGI. This CDR3 has 13 amino acids. CDR3 in amino acids: CASRLLANYGYTF. The CDR3 DNA reads as TGTGCCAGCAGACTACTAGCTAACTATGGCTACACCTTC.

J is TRBJ1-4 and V is TRBV2, with TRBD1 matching over 10 bases. After removal of 6 bases from V and 4 bases from J, the junction contained 5 bases not matched to a gene. Germline assignment: CDR1 SNHLY and CDR2 FYNNEI. This CDR3 comprises 15 residues. DNA of the CDR3: TGTGCCAGCAGACCCCGGGACAGGGGTAATGAAAAACTGTTTTTT. Encoded protein: CASRPRDRGNEKLFF.

This chain joins TRBV5-1 and TRBJ1-1; no clear D gene. V was shortened by 7 bases and J by 1 base, with 11 bases between the two germline ends. CDR1 is SGHRS, CDR2 YFSETQ, per germline. The CDR3 spans 13 residues. CDR3 nucleotide sequence: TGCGCCAGCTCGATTCAAGAGAACACTGAAGCTTTCTTT. Its protein is CASSIQENTEAFF.

This clone was detected once. The CDR3 sequence: CASSYQLNEKLFF. The CDR3 DNA is TGTGCCAGCAGTTATCAGCTGAATGAAAAACTGTTTTTT. The V call is TRBV6-6, the J call TRBJ1-4; D remains unclear. CDR3 length: 13 residues. Germline values: CDR1 MNHNY, CDR2 SVGAGI (reference sequence). V shed 3 bases and J shed 5 bases, with 7 bases lying between them.

This rearrangement joins TRBV7-2 to TRBJ1-2, with 8 bases identical to TRBD1. This CDR3 spans 14 amino acids. The germline V gene has CDR1 SGHTA and CDR2 FQGNSA. J was trimmed by 4 bases and V by 5 bases; bases with no gene match: 6. The CDR3 bases are TGTGCCAGCAGCCCAGGGGGCATCGGCTATGGCTACACCTTC. Residues: CASSPGGIGYGYTF.

Many counts were recorded for this clone. The rearrangement uses TRBV7-9 and TRBJ2-7; perhaps D is TRBD1 or TRBD2 (5 bases each). V shed 1 base and J shed 2 bases, with 6 bases lying between them. This CDR3 is 13 amino acids long. CDR1 is SEHNR and CDR2 is FQNEAQ in the germline V gene (reference sequence). The CDR3 here is CASSLGGTYEQYF. CDR3 DNA sequence: TGTGCCAGCAGCTTAGGGGGGACCTACGAGCAGTACTTC.

This clone was seen more than once but under ten times. The chain uses TRBV30 and TRBJ2-7; D is unclear. This CDR3 is 10 amino acids long. The V end lost 5 bases, the J end lost 7 bases, and 9 bases lay between the germline ends. Germline-derived CDR1 and CDR2 are GTSNPN and SVGIG (reference sequence). CDR3 nucleotides: TGTGCCTGGGGGCTCGGTGAGCAGTACTTC. Its protein product is CAWGLGEQYF.